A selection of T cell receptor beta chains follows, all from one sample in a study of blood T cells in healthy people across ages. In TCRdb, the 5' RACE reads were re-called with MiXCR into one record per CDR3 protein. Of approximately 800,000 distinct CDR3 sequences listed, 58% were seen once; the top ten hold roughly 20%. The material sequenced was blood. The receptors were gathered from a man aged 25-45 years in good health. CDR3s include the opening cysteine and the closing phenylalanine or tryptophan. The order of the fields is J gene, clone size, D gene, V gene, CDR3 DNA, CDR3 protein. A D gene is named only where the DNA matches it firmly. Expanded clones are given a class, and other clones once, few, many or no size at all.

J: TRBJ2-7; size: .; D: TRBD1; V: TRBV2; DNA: TGTGCCAGCAGAGGGGACAGAAGCGTCGAGCAGTACTTC; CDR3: CASRGDRSVEQYF
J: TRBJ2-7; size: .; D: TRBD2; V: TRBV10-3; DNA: TGTGCCATCAGTGACCTCGACAGATATACTAGCGACTCCTACGAGCAGTACTTC; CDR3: CAISDLDRYTSDSYEQYF
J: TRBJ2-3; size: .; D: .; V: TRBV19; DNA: TGTGCCAGTAGTATCATCGGGACAACGCAGTATTTT; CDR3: CASSIIGTTQYF
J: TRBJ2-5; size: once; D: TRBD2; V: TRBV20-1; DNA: TGCAGTGCTAGACATCTAGCGGGGGGGTGGGAGACCCAGTACTTC; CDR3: CSARHLAGGWETQYF
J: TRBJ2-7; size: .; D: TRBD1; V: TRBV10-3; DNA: TGTGCCATCAGTAGTCTAGGGGGCGTTATTAGCTCCTACGAGCAGTACTTC; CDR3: CAISSLGGVISSYEQYF
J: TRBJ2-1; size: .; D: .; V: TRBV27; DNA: TGTGCCAGCAGTTTACTAGAGAGGTCCTACAATGAGCAGTTCTTC; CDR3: CASSLLERSYNEQFF
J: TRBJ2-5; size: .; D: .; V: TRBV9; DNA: TGTGCCAGCAGCGTACGGGTTGGAGAGACCCAGTACTTC; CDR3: CASSVRVGETQYF
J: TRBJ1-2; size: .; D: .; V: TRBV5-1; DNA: TGCGCCAGCAGCTCCTCGACTCTGCGGGGCTACACCTTC; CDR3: CASSSSTLRGYTF
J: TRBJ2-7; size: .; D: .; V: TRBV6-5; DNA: TGTGCCAGCAGTTTCGATGACTCGGGGGATTGGGAGCAGTACTTC; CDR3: CASSFDDSGDWEQYF
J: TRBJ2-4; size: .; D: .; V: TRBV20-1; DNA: TGCAGTGCTAGGGATGGGGGGGGCATGTTGGAGCAGTACTTC; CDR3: CSARDGGGMLEQYF
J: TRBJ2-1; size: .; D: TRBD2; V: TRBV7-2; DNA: TGTGCCAGCAGGGTGGGACTAGCGGGAGGAAGGGACAATGAGCAGTTCTTC; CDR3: CASRVGLAGGRDNEQFF
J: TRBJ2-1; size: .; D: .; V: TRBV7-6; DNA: TGTGCCAGCAGCTTAGGAGCGGGCCCGATGTCGGGGCAGTTCTTC; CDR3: CASSLGAGPMSGQFF
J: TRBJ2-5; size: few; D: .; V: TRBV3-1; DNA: TGTGCCAGCAGCCAAGAGTTGGGGGTCGAGGAGCAGTACTTC; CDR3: CASSQELGVEEQYF
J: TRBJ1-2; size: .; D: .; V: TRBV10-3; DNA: TGTGCCATCAGTGAGGGGGGTAGCTATGGCTACACCTTC; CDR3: CAISEGGSYGYTF
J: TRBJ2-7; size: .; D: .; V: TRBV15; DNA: TGTGCCACCAGCCGGAGGGCAGGGATCTACGAGCAGTACTTC; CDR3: CATSRRAGIYEQYF
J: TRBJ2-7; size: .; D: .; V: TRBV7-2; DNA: TGTGCCAGCAGCTCGATGAGGGGCGGATATTACGAGCAGTACTTC; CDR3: CASSSMRGGYYEQYF
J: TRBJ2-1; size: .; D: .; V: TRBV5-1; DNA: TGCGCCAGCACTATCACCCACAACAACAATGAGCAGTTCTTC; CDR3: CASTITHNNNEQFF
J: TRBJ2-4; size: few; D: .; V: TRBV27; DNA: TGTGCCAGCAGTTTCGGGGGCCTTCCACCAGGGGAGCAGTACTTC; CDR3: CASSFGGLPPGEQYF
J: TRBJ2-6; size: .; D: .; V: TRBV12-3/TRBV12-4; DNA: TGTGCCAGCAGTTATGTGGGGGCTGGGGCCAACGTCCTGACTTTC; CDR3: CASSYVGAGANVLTF
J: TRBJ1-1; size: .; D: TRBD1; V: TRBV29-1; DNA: TGCAGCGTGCTCACAGGGGGGGAAGCTTTCTTT; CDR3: CSVLTGGEAFF
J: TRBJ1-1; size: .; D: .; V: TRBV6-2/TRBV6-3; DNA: TGTGCCAGCAGTTACGCATTACTCAGGGGCACTGAAGCTTTCTTT; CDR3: CASSYALLRGTEAFF
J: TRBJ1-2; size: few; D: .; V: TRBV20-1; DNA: TGCAGTGCCGTCGGCAGGGGTTACTATGGCTACACCTTC; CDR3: CSAVGRGYYGYTF
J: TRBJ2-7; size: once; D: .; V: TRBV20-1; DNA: TGCAGTGCTACCCCTGGGGTAGGCTACGAGCAGTACTTC; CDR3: CSATPGVGYEQYF
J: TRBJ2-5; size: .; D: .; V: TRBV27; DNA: TGTGCCAGCAGTTTACGGGCCCAGGGTGGGACCCAGTACTTC; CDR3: CASSLRAQGGTQYF
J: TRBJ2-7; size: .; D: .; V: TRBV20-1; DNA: TGCAGTGCCATCCGACAGGAGCCCCACTACGAGCAGTACTTC; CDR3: CSAIRQEPHYEQYF
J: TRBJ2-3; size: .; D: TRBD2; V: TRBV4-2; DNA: TGTGCCAGCAGCCAATCTAGCGGGAGTTTAGGGACAGATACGCAGTATTTT; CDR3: CASSQSSGSLGTDTQYF
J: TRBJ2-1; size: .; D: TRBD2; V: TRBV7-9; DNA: TGTGCCAGCAGCTTTACGGGAGGGGGGAATGAGCAGTTCTTC; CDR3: CASSFTGGGNEQFF
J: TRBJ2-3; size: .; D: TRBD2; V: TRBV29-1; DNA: TGCAGCGTTGAGGTTAGCGGGGACTACACAGATACGCAGTATTTT; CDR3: CSVEVSGDYTDTQYF
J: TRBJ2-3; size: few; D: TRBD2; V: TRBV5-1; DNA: TGCGCCAGCAGTTCCCTCTCGCTAGCGGGCGGTAACACAGATACGCAGTATTTT; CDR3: CASSSLSLAGGNTDTQYF
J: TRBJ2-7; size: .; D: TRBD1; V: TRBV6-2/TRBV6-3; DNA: TGTGCCAGCAGTTACTCCCCCGGGACAGGAGCCTACGAGCAGTACTTC; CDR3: CASSYSPGTGAYEQYF
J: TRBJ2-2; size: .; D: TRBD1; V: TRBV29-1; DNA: TGCAGCGTTGTCTCAGGGACAGGGGCGGGGGAGCTGTTTTTT; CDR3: CSVVSGTGAGELFF
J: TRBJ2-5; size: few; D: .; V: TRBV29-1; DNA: TGCAGCGTTGAACCTGGGGAGACCCAGTACTTC; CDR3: CSVEPGETQYF
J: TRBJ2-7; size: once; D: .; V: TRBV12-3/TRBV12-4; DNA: TGTGCCAGCACCCTTGGGGCGATAGGTGCCGAGCAGTACTTC; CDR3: CASTLGAIGAEQYF
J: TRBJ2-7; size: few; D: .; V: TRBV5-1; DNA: TGCGCCAGCGGACCTACTACAGGGCACGAGCAGTACTTC; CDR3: CASGPTTGHEQYF
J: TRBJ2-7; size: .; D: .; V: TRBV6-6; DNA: TGTGCCAGCAGTTCTGACATGTTTAACTCCTACGAGCAGTACTTC; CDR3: CASSSDMFNSYEQYF
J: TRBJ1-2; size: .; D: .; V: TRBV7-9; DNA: TGTGCCAGCAGCTCAACAGGTCGTTATGGCTACACCTTC; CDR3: CASSSTGRYGYTF
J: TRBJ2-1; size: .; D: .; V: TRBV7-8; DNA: TGTGCCAGCAGCTCCGATACTAGGGTTATAGACAATGAGCAGTTCTTC; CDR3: CASSSDTRVIDNEQFF
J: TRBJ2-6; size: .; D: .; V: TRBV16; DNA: TGTGCCAGCAGCCAATCTCCAGGACGGGCCAACGTCCTGACTTTC; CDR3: CASSQSPGRANVLTF
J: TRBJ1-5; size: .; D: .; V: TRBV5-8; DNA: TGTGCCAGCAATGGGGGGATAAAGCAGCCCCAGCATTTT; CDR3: CASNGGIKQPQHF
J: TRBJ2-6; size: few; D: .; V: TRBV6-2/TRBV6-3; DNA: TGTGCCAGCAGGGGGTCGTCCGGGGCCAACGTCCTGACTTTC; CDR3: CASRGSSGANVLTF
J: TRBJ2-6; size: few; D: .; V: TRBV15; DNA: TGTGCCACCAGCAGAGATTTCGGTGGTGGGGCCAACGTCCTGACTTTC; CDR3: CATSRDFGGGANVLTF
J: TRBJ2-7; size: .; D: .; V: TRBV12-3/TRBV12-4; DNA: TGTGCCAGCACTCAGGGGATGTCGTACGAGCAGTACTTC; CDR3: CASTQGMSYEQYF
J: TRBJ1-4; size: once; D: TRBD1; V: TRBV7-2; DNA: TGTGCCAGCAGCTTAGTGACAGGGGTGGATGAAAAACTGTTTTTT; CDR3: CASSLVTGVDEKLFF
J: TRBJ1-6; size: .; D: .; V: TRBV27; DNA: TGTGCCGCGGCGAGAGCACAGGGAGGCTCACCCCTCCACTTT; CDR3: CAAARAQGGSPLHF
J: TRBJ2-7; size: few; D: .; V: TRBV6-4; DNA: TGTGCCAGCAGTGACTCGATAAGGGGTCTCAGCTACGAGCAGTACTTC; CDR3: CASSDSIRGLSYEQYF
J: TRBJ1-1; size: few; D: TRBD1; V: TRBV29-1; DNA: TGCAGCGTTGACGGGACAGGGGATACTGAAGCTTTCTTT; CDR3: CSVDGTGDTEAFF
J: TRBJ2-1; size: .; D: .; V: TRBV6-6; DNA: TGTGCCAGCAACGACCAGGGAAAGACCCAGTTCTTC; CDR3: CASNDQGKTQFF
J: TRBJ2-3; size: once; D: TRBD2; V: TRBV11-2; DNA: TGTGCCAGCAGCTTAGATCAGGGCGGGAGGGCAAGAGATACGCAGTATTTT; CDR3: CASSLDQGGRARDTQYF
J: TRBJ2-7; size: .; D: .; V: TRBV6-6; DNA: TGTGCCAGCGGTTACAGGGAGGAGAGCGAGCAGTACTTC; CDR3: CASGYREESEQYF
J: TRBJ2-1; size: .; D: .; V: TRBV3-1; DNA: TGTGCCAGCAGCCAGCCCCGGGGGGCCCATGAGCAGTTCTTC; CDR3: CASSQPRGAHEQFF
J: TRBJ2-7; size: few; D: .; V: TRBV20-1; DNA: TGCAGTGCAGCAACATTAAGGGGGGACTACGAGCAGTACTTC; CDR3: CSAATLRGDYEQYF
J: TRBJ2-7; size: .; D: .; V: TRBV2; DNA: TGTGCCAGCAGTGCGATCCACTACGAGCAGTACTTC; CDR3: CASSAIHYEQYF
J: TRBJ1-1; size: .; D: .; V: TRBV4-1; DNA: TGCGCCAGCAGCACGGGTGGGATGAACACTGAAGCTTTCTTT; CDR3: CASSTGGMNTEAFF
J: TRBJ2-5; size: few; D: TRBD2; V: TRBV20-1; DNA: TGCAGTGCCCAATTAGACGAGAGCGGGGGGCTACCCGGAGAGACCCAGTACTTC; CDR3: CSAQLDESGGLPGETQYF
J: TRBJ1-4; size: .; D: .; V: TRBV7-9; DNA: TGTGCCAGCAGCTTAGGTTCCCCAGATCTGTTTTTT; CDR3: CASSLGSPDLFF
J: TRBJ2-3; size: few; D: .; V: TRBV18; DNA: TGTGCCAGCTCACCGGAGTACTTACTCACAGATACGCAGTATTTT; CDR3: CASSPEYLLTDTQYF
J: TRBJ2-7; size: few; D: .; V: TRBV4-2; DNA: TGTGCCAGCAGCCAAGCGAAGTCCGAGCAGTACTTC; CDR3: CASSQAKSEQYF
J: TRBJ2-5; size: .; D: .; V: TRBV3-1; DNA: TGTGCCAGCAGCCAAGCCCAGACCCAGTACTTC; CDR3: CASSQAQTQYF
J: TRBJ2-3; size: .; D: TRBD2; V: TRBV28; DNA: TGTGCCAGCTTTAGCGGGAGAGGAACAGATACGCAGTATTTT; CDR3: CASFSGRGTDTQYF
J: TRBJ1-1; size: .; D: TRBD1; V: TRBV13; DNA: TGTGCCGGCAGCTTAGGGACAGGGCTGAACACTGAAGCTTTCTTT; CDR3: CAGSLGTGLNTEAFF